These 16 T cell receptor beta chains came from one sample sequenced in a study of T cell responses to AZD1222 COVID-19 vaccine. The protocol was immunoSEQ multiplex PCR, while the TCRdb copy is restricted to in-frame clones and leaves out a portion. The sample yields 85,000 to 110,000 clones, 80% to 90% seen once. Sequenced here: peripheral blood, sampled on day 0 of AZD1222 vaccination. The receptors here all came from an adult in good health.

Here the CDR3 reads CASSLIGYLFPYEQYF. The DNA of the CDR3 is TGTGCCAGCAGCTTAATAGGCTACCTGTTCCCCTACGAGCAGTACTTC. This chain joins TRBV11-2 and TRBJ2-7, with D hard to call. Trimming shortened V by 2 bases and J by 2 bases, and 16 bases separated the two germline ends. In germline, CDR1 is SGHAT, CDR2 FQNNGV. This CDR3 contains 16 residues.

The V and J genes are TRBV12-3 or TRBV12-4 and TRBJ1-2; 7 bases are a match to TRBD1. The CDR3 sequence is 13 residues long. V was pared by 6 bases and J by 7 bases, with 8 bases of the junction left unmatched. The CDR3 spells CASRSQGMGGYTF. In DNA, the CDR3 is TGTGCCAGCAGATCACAGGGGATGGGTGGCTACACCTTC.

The chain couples TRBV7-2 to TRBJ1-1; 8 bases are shared with TRBD1. The junction had 4 bases not matched to a gene; V was cut back by 3 bases and J by 1 base. The germline V gene has CDR1 SGHTA and CDR2 FQGNSA. This CDR3 is 15 amino acids long. CDR3 DNA sequence: TGTGCCAGCAGCTTGAAAGGGACAGGGAACACTGAAGCTTTCTTT. Amino acid sequence: CASSLKGTGNTEAFF.

This chain links TRBV18 with TRBJ2-5, with TRBD2 identical over 7 bases. The CDR3 consists of 13 residues. The V gene's germline CDR1 is KGHSH and CDR2 LQKENI. The V and J ends lost 3 bases and 7 bases, in that order; junction bases with no gene match: 5. CDR3 residues: CASSPGTMATQYF. CDR3 in DNA: TGTGCCAGCTCACCCGGGACTATGGCGACCCAGTACTTC.

This sequence joins TRBV7-9 and TRBJ2-1; 11 bases fit TRBD2. After removal of 5 bases from V and 7 bases from J, the junction contained 7 bases not matched to a gene. The CDR3 contains 15 residues. CDR1 and CDR2 from the germline V gene are SEHNR and FQNEAQ (reference sequence). CDR3 nucleotides: TGTGCCAGCAGCCAATGGACTAGCGGGTTAAATGAGCAGTTCTTC. Translating gives CASSQWTSGLNEQFF.

V gene TRBV28 combines with J gene TRBJ2-5; D ambiguous. This CDR3 comprises 15 residues. Per the germline V gene, CDR1 is MDHEN and CDR2 is SYDVKM. Trimming removed 4 bases at V and 1 base at J, with 13 bases between. The DNA for the CDR3 is TGTGCCAGCAGTTCTGTTGTGGAGCTCCAAGAGACCCAGTACTTC. Its protein is CASSSVVELQETQYF.

The CDR3 sequence is CASGQGWAGELFF. Here the CDR3 DNA reads TGTGCCAGCGGACAGGGGTGGGCCGGGGAGCTGTTTTTT. The chain has TRBV7-2 and TRBJ2-2, with 9 nucleotides matching TRBD1. The germline V gene has CDR1 SGHTA and CDR2 FQGNSA. Unmatched junction bases numbered 4, after V lost 8 bases and J lost 6 bases. This CDR3 has 13 amino acids. The variable domain in full, with the rest retrieved from reference TRBV7-2 and TRBJ2-2, is GAGVSQSPSNKVTEKGKDVELRCDPISGHTALYWYRQSLGQGLEFLIYFQGNSAPDKSGLPSDRFSAERTGGSVSTLTIQRTQQEDSAVYLCASGQGWAGELFFGEGSRLTVL.

This clone was observed a few times. This chain connects TRBV5-5 to TRBJ2-1; D gene uncertain. V was pared by 2 bases and J by 8 bases, with 8 bases between. Germline values: CDR1 SGHKS, CDR2 YYEKEE (reference sequence). The length of the CDR3 is 12 residues. The CDR3 coding sequence is TGTGCCAGCAGCTTCGATACCGATGAGCAGTTCTTC. As protein: CASSFDTDEQFF.

This chain uses TRBV19 with TRBJ1-2, with D unclear. V was trimmed by 7 bases and J by 0 bases, leaving 15 bases between them. The CDR3 covers 15 residues. The germline V gene encodes CDR1 LNHDA and CDR2 SQIVND (reference sequence). CDR3 protein: CASTEDPKANYGYTF. DNA for the CDR3: TGTGCCAGTACTGAGGACCCCAAAGCTAACTATGGCTACACCTTC.

The genes are TRBV5-1 and TRBJ2-6; D is ambiguous. The CDR3 has 17 amino acids. Germline CDR1 reads SGHRS; CDR2 reads YFSETQ. Trimming stripped 6 bases from V and 9 bases from J, with 25 bases between. The CDR3 reads CASTERSVHKVGNVLTF. The CDR3 DNA is TGCGCCAGCACTGAAAGATCGGTTCACAAAGTCGGCAACGTCCTGACTTTC.

Only a few counts were recorded for this clone. The chain uses TRBV7-2 and TRBJ1-2; TRBD1 matches 9 bases. This CDR3 spans 14 amino acids. Germline V CDR1 and CDR2: SGHTA, FQGNSA. V was pared by 5 bases and J by 6 bases, with 7 bases of the junction left unmatched. This chain's CDR3 is CASSVQGARHGYTF. In DNA form, the CDR3 reads TGTGCCAGCAGCGTACAGGGGGCGCGCCATGGCTACACCTTC.

This chain joins TRBV27 and TRBJ2-7; TRBD1 agrees at 8 bases. The CDR3 runs 13 residues. CDR1 MNHEY and CDR2 SMNVEV come from the germline V gene (reference sequence). After removal of 6 bases from V and 5 bases from J, the junction contained 6 bases not matched to a gene. The CDR3 protein is CASRRQGSHEQYF. CDR3 sequence (DNA): TGTGCCAGCAGGCGACAGGGGTCACACGAGCAGTACTTC.

CDR3 sequence reads: CASSEGPSEQYF. The DNA for the CDR3 is TGCGCCAGCAGTGAAGGCCCCTCCGAGCAGTACTTC. The J gene is TRBJ2-7, the V gene TRBV10-1; no firm D call. CDR1 and CDR2 (germline): WNHNN, SYGVQD (reference sequence). The V end lost 3 bases, the J end lost 6 bases, and 9 bases lay between the germline ends. This CDR3 has 12 residues.

Concerning this clone: An end of the junction does not agree with germline; a read error may underlie this. This rearrangement joins TRBV9 to TRBJ2-1; D remains ambiguous. Germline V gene lookup returns CDR1 SGDLS and CDR2 YYNGEE. CDR3 length: 11 residues. The CDR3 loop is CASSVDSKKIF. CDR3 nucleotides: TGTGCCAGCAGCGTAGACTCGAAAAAGATCTTC.

This sequence joins TRBV7-2 and TRBJ1-5; TRBD1 might be the D (6 bases). The CDR3 is made up of 15 amino acids. V lost 2 bases to trimming and J lost 3 bases, with 11 bases between them. Germline values: CDR1 SGHTA, CDR2 FQGNSA. The CDR3 reads CASSLSGQLNQPQHF. CDR3 DNA sequence: TGTGCCAGCAGCTTATCCGGACAGCTCAATCAGCCCCAGCATTTT.

V gene TRBV18 combines with J gene TRBJ1-5; D gene ambiguous. CDR1 is KGHSH and CDR2 is LQKENI in the germline V gene. This CDR3 has 14 amino acids. V lost 5 bases to trimming and J lost 7 bases, with 15 bases between them. CDR3 DNA sequence: TGTGCCAGCTCAAACGAATCACCCGGGCAGCCCCAGCATTTT. As protein: CASSNESPGQPQHF.